The 12 T cell receptor beta chains below all came from one sample that was sequenced in a study of cytomegalovirus exposure and HLA in healthy donors. The PCR contained 60 Vbeta and 13 Jbeta primers. Profiling relied on immunoSEQ multiplex PCR, and the TCRdb table lists in-frame clones only, not all of them. This sample yields 35,000 to 45,000 clones, of which about 70% are seen a single time; about 6.5% belongs to the top ten. Sample: PBMCs. These receptors came from a young man in good health and CMV-seronegative.

The CDR3 spells CASSLMGQAPYGNQPQHF. For the CDR3, the DNA is TGTGCCAGCAGCTTAATGGGACAGGCTCCCTACGGCAATCAGCCCCAGCATTTT. The V call is TRBV7-8, the J call TRBJ1-5, with 8 bases matching TRBD1. The CDR3 covers 18 residues. V shed 2 bases and J 2 bases; nucleotides not matched to a gene: 11. Germline V lookup: CDR1 SGHVS, CDR2 FQNEAQ. The complete variable domain, with remaining parts taken from reference TRBV7-8 and TRBJ1-5, reads GAGVSQSPRYKVAKRGQDVALRCDPISGHVSLFWYQQALGQGPEFLTYFQNEAQLDKSGLPSDRFFAERPEGSVSTLKIQRTQQEDSAVYLCASSLMGQAPYGNQPQHFGDGTRLSIL.

The chain carries TRBV6-5 and TRBJ1-5; possible D gene TRBD1, 5 bases. CDR1 is MNHEY, CDR2 SVGAGI, per germline. This CDR3 is 15 amino acids long. Between the trimmed V and J ends, which lost 6 bases and 5 bases, there was a span of 17 bases. This CDR3 reads CASRSGGGKYQPQHF. Here the CDR3 DNA reads TGTGCCAGCAGATCGGGGGGAGGAAAGTATCAGCCCCAGCATTTT.

This chain joins TRBV7-2 and TRBJ1-4, with D unresolved. The CDR3 contains 13 residues. V was shortened by 2 bases and J by 6 bases, with 7 bases between the two germline ends. The germline CDR1 and CDR2 sequences are SGHTA and FQGNSA. CDR3 protein: CASSLRRDEKLFF. The DNA of the CDR3 is TGTGCCAGCAGCTTACGGAGGGATGAAAAACTGTTTTTT.

This rearrangement joins TRBV2 to TRBJ1-2; no reliable D call. Germline V gene data show CDR1 as SNHLY and CDR2 as FYNNEI. Trimming removed 6 bases at V and 8 bases at J, with 25 bases between. The CDR3 spans 16 residues. CDR3 protein: CASSSETSRQIAGYTF. The CDR3 DNA reads TGTGCCAGCAGCAGTGAAACGAGTCGGCAGATAGCCGGCTACACCTTC.

The CDR3 is CASRRTGTPQYF. CDR3 sequence (DNA): TGTGCCAGCAGGCGCACCGGGACACCCCAGTACTTC. The chain links TRBV5-6 to TRBJ2-5; maybe TRBD1 (6 bases). This CDR3 is built from 12 residues. The V gene lost 5 bases and the J gene lost 9 bases, with 14 bases spanning the gap. Germline lookup yields CDR1 SGHDT and CDR2 YYEEEE.

This clone has a handful of counts. The chain links TRBV6-5 to TRBJ2-7; TRBD2 aligns across 12 bases. This CDR3 contains 15 residues. Trimming cost V 4 bases and J 6 bases; bases outside gene matches: 7. Germline V gene data show CDR1 as MNHEY and CDR2 as SVGAGI. This chain's CDR3 is CASSSMTSGRTEQYF. The CDR3 nucleotides read TGTGCCAGCAGTTCCATGACTAGCGGGAGAACCGAGCAGTACTTC.

This sequence joins TRBV5-1 and TRBJ1-2; possibly TRBD1 for D (6 bases). This CDR3 is 14 amino acids long. The germline V and J ends were trimmed by 4 bases and 0 bases, with 10 bases remaining between them. Germline V lookup: CDR1 SGHRS, CDR2 YFSETQ. The CDR3 bases are TGCGCCAGCAGCCCCGGACAGACTAACTATGGCTACACCTTC. This sequence encodes CASSPGQTNYGYTF.

V usage is TRBV5-4 and J usage is TRBJ2-7; 12 nucleotides agree with TRBD2. The germline V gene has CDR1 SGHNT and CDR2 YYREEE (reference sequence). This CDR3 comprises 15 residues. The V gene end was trimmed by 4 bases and the J gene end by 2 bases; junction bases not matched to a gene: 4. CDR3 in DNA: TGTGCCAGCAGCCATCGGACTAGCGGGACCTACGAGCAGTACTTC. Residues: CASSHRTSGTYEQYF.

The rearrangement links TRBV29-1 to TRBJ2-1; D perhaps matches TRBD2 (6 bases). Trimming left V 7 bases short and J 6 bases short, with 13 bases between. This CDR3 region has 12 residues. Germline CDR1 is SQVTM and CDR2 is ANQGSEA. The CDR3 DNA reads as TGCAGCGCAGAGGAGGGTATCAATGAGCAGTTCTTC. It encodes CSAEEGINEQFF.

This clone was seen just once. V is TRBV2 and J is TRBJ1-1, with TRBD1 identical over 10 bases. Germline lookup yields CDR1 SNHLY and CDR2 FYNNEI. The CDR3 totals 19 residues. V shed 2 bases, J shed 2 bases, and the junction held 14 bases outside the gene matches. CDR3 region: CASSEPSAGTGEPNTEAFF. The CDR3 DNA is TGTGCCAGCAGTGAACCTTCAGCCGGGACAGGGGAGCCAAACACTGAAGCTTTCTTT. Filled out from reference TRBV2 and TRBJ1-1, the complete variable domain reads EPEVTQTPSHQVTQMGQEVILRCVPISNHLYFYWYRQILGQKVEFLVSFYNNEISEKSEIFDDQFSVERPDGSNFTLKIRSTKLEDSAMYFCASSEPSAGTGEPNTEAFFGQGTRLTVV.

This chain joins TRBV5-1 and TRBJ1-6, with 10 bases aligning to TRBD1. In germline, CDR1 is SGHRS, CDR2 YFSETQ. V lost 4 bases and J lost 5; bases outside the gene matches: 3. The CDR3 extends over 15 amino acids. The CDR3 protein is CASSRTGGNNSPLHF. The CDR3 DNA reads as TGCGCCAGCAGCAGGACAGGGGGTAATAATTCACCCCTCCACTTT.

This sequence joins TRBV6-1 and TRBJ2-3; D is ambiguous. The CDR3 consists of 15 residues. Trimming shortened V by 4 bases and J by 3 bases, and 14 bases separated the two germline ends. Germline V gives CDR1 MNHNS, CDR2 SASEGT. CDR3 loop: CASSGSVRRTDTQYF. The DNA for the CDR3 is TGTGCCAGCAGTGGATCTGTCCGTCGGACAGATACGCAGTATTTT.